This T cell receptor beta chain stems from a study of blood T cells in healthy people across ages. The use of a sample-barcoded 5' primer and a J-beta primer mix characterized a second PCR of about 7 to 12 cycles. TCRdb reprocessed the 5' RACE reads with MiXCR, giving one entry per CDR3 protein. Here the sample spans 1,800,000 or so distinct CDR3 sequences, 35% to 50% being singletons. This clonotype has just one count. The CDR3 runs 14 residues. Germline V CDR1 and CDR2: MDHEN, SYDVKM. V gave up 6 bases and J gave up 2 bases, with 11 bases separating them. The specimen sequenced was blood. The chain joins TRBV28 to TRBJ1-5; D gene unclear. The sequence was obtained from a human donor in good health. The CDR3 sequence is CASSDQLGNQPQHF. Here the CDR3 DNA reads TGTGCCAGCAGCGATCAATTAGGCAATCAGCCCCAGCATTTT.